This T cell receptor beta chain was identified during a study of blood T cell repertoires in COVID-19. The assay was immunoSEQ multiplex PCR, and TCRdb's table has in-frame clones only and misses some. Here the sample spans approximately 170,000 clones, approximately 86% being singletons. CDR3 length: 12 residues. The germline gives CDR1 SQVTM, CDR2 ANQGSEA. With 2 bases clipped from V and 5 bases from J, the junction kept 3 bases outside the gene matches. This clone was recorded many times. Sequenced: peripheral blood. The sequence was collected from a woman aged 80 or over with COVID-19, enrolled during active disease. The chain joins TRBV29-1 to TRBJ2-7; 7 nucleotides line up with TRBD1. The CDR3 sequence: CSVEITGDEQYF. The CDR3 coding sequence is TGCAGCGTTGAAATAACAGGGGACGAGCAGTACTTC.